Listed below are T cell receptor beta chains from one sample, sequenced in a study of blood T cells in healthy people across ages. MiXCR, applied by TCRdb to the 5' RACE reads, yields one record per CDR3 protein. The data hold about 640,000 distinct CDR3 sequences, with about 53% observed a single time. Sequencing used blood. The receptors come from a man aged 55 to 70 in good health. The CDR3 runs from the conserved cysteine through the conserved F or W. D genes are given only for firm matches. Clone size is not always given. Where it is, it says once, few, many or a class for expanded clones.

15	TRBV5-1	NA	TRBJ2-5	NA	CASSLAGASQETQYF	TGCGCCAGCAGCTTGGCAGGCGCCTCCCAAGAGACCCAGTACTTC
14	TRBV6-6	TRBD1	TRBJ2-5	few	CASSYWTGEETQYF	TGTGCCAGCAGTTACTGGACAGGGGAAGAGACCCAGTACTTC
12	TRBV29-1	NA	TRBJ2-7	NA	CSVAQNSYKQYF	TGCAGCGTTGCCCAGAACTCCTACAAGCAGTACTTC
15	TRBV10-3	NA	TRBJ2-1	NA	CAISITGPSYNEQFF	TGTGCCATCAGTATTACAGGGCCCTCCTACAATGAGCAGTTCTTC
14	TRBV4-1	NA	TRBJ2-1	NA	CASSPKFGYNEQFF	TGCGCCAGCAGCCCTAAGTTTGGGTACAATGAGCAGTTCTTC
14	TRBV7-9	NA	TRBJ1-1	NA	CASSVMGKNTEAFF	TGTGCCAGTAGCGTAATGGGGAAGAACACTGAAGCTTTCTTT
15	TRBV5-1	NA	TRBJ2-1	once	CASSPAAYSYNEQFF	TGCGCCAGCAGCCCAGCGGCCTACTCATACAATGAGCAGTTCTTC
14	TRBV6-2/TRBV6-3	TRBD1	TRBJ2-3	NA	CASTLGQGTDTQYF	TGTGCCAGCACCCTGGGACAGGGCACAGATACGCAGTATTTT
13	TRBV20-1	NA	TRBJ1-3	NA	CSAREEGINTIYF	TGCAGTGCTAGAGAGGAGGGGATTAACACCATATATTTT
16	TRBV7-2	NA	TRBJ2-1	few	CASSLEAGDSYNEQFF	TGTGCCAGCAGCTTAGAAGCCGGGGACTCCTACAATGAGCAGTTCTTC
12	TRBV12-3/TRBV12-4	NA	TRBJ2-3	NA	CASSFVPDTQYF	TGTGCCAGCAGTTTCGTTCCAGATACGCAGTATTTT
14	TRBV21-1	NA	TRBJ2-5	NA	CASSNLAGGWEQYF	TGTGCCAGCAGCAACTTAGCGGGAGGTTGGGAGCAGTACTTC
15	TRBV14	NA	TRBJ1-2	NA	CASSQGMWANYGYTF	TGTGCCAGCAGCCAAGGGATGTGGGCTAACTATGGCTACACCTTC
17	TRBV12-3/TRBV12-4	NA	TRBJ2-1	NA	CASSSSEGWGSYNEQFF	TGTGCCAGCAGTTCCTCAGAAGGTTGGGGGTCCTACAATGAGCAGTTCTTC
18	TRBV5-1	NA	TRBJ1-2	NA	CASSLVQMTARRNYGYTF	TGCGCCAGCAGCTTAGTGCAGATGACGGCGCGTAGAAACTATGGCTACACCTTC
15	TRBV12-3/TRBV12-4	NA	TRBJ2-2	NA	CASSLRAFYTGELFF	TGTGCCAGCAGTTTAAGGGCCTTCTACACCGGGGAGCTGTTTTTT
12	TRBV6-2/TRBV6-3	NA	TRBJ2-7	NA	CVSRSTAYEQYF	TGTGTCAGCAGATCTACTGCCTACGAGCAGTACTTC
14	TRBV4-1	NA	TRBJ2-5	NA	CASSQDLIGETQYF	TGCGCCAGCAGCCAAGATCTTATTGGAGAGACCCAGTACTTC
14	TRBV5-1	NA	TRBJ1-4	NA	CASSEGLGNEKLFF	TGCGCCAGCAGCGAGGGTTTGGGTAATGAAAAACTGTTTTTT
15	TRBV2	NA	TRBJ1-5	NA	CASSDGTGSFKPQHF	TGTGCCAGCAGTGACGGTACAGGGAGTTTTAAGCCCCAGCATTTT
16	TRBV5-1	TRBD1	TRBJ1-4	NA	CASSLGDRGRDEKLFF	TGCGCCAGCAGCTTGGGAGACAGGGGGCGCGATGAAAAACTGTTTTTT
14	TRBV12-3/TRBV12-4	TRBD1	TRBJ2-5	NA	CVSRAGTGIETQYF	TGTGTCAGCAGGGCCGGGACAGGGATCGAGACCCAGTACTTC
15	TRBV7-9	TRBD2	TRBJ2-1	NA	CASSFMGLAGNEQFF	TGTGCCAGCAGCTTCATGGGACTAGCGGGCAATGAGCAGTTCTTC
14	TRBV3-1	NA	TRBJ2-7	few	CASSSGRGAYEQYF	TGTGCCAGCAGCAGCGGCAGGGGCGCCTACGAGCAGTACTTC
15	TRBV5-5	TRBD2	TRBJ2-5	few	CASSFSGSPQETQYF	TGTGCCAGCAGCTTTAGCGGGAGCCCCCAAGAGACCCAGTACTTC
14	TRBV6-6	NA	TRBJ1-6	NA	CASSYSGGASPLHF	TGTGCCAGCAGTTACTCGGGCGGGGCCTCACCCCTCCACTTT
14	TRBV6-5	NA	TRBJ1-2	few	CASSYSTGTYGYTF	TGTGCCAGCAGTTACTCTACAGGGACCTATGGCTACACCTTC
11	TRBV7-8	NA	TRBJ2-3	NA	CASSLSSLRYF	TGTGCCAGCAGCCTAAGCTCTTTGAGGTATTTT
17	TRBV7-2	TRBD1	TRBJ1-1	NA	CASSIQDRGPSGTEAFF	TGTGCCAGCAGCATTCAAGACAGGGGGCCAAGTGGCACTGAAGCTTTCTTT
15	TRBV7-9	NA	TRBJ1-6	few	CASSLALDGNSPLHF	TGTGCCAGCAGCTTAGCCCTCGATGGCAATTCACCCCTCCACTTT
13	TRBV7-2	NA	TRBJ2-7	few	CASSFGQIGEQYF	TGTGCCAGCAGCTTCGGACAGATTGGCGAGCAGTACTTC
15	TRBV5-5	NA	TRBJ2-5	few	CASSLRGALQETQYF	TGTGCCAGCAGCTTGAGGGGGGCCCTACAAGAGACCCAGTACTTC
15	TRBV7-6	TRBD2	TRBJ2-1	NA	CASSRGLAGLDEQFF	TGTGCCAGCAGCCGAGGACTAGCGGGGTTGGATGAGCAGTTCTTC
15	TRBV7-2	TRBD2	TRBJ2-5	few	CASSLLAGGGETQYF	TGTGCCAGCAGTTTGCTTGCGGGGGGTGGAGAGACCCAGTACTTC
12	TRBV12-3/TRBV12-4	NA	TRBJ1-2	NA	CASSDQDRRYTF	TGTGCCAGCAGCGACCAGGACAGACGCTACACCTTC
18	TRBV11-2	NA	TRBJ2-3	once	CASSLGGQTTSSTDTQYF	TGTGCCAGCAGCTTAGGGGGACAAACTACTTCTAGCACAGATACGCAGTATTTT
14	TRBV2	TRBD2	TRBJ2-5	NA	CASRTLAAQETQYF	TGTGCCAGCAGGACTCTAGCGGCACAAGAGACCCAGTACTTC
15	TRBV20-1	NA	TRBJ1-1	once	CSAGGDRGGSTEAFF	TGCAGTGCTGGGGGAGATAGGGGGGGGAGCACTGAAGCTTTCTTT
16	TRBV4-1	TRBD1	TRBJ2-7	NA	CASSRDRGGSSYEQYF	TGCGCCAGCAGCCGTGACAGGGGCGGCTCCTCCTACGAGCAGTACTTC
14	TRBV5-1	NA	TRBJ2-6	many	CASRSQSGANVLTF	TGCGCCAGCAGGAGCCAGTCTGGGGCCAACGTCCTGACTTTC
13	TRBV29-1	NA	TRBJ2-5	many	CSVEFGVQETQYF	TGCAGCGTTGAGTTTGGGGTACAAGAGACCCAGTACTTC
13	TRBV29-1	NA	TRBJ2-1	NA	CSVPVGEGNEQFF	TGCAGCGTGCCCGTGGGCGAGGGGAATGAGCAGTTCTTC